Below are 11 T cell receptor beta chains sequenced from a single sample in a study of metastatic and nonmetastatic thyroid tumors. There were no patients who had received any treatment before thyroid surgery. TCRdb reanalyzed the PCR reads via MiXCR. The data contain 23,000 or so clones, roughly 22% of them singletons. The source material was blood. Receptors originate from a female donor with papillary thyroid cancer or a benign thyroid nodule (not recorded which). Some clones in this sample may be carry-over from other donors' samples.

This clone was recorded many times. The genes are TRBV6-2 or TRBV6-3 and TRBJ2-1, with 8 positions matching TRBD2. The CDR3 consists of 11 residues. With 4 bases clipped from V and 13 bases from J, the junction kept 3 bases outside the gene matches. Germline V gene lookup returns CDR1 MNHEY and CDR2 SVGEGT. The CDR3 loop reads CASSSLAAQFF. CDR3 DNA sequence: TGTGCCAGCAGTTCACTAGCGGCTCAGTTCTTC.

The rearrangement uses TRBV28 and TRBJ2-5; TRBD1 matches at 9 bases. The junction had 4 bases not matched to a gene; V was cut back by 3 bases and J by 5 bases. The CDR3 is 14 amino acids. Germline assignment: CDR1 MDHEN and CDR2 SYDVKM. The CDR3 region has the DNA TGTGCCAGCAGTTTGGTTGGACAGGGGGAGACCCAGTACTTC. Protein product: CASSLVGQGETQYF.

The chain combines TRBV4-1 with TRBJ2-1; 7 nucleotides match TRBD2. Germline V gives CDR1 MGHRA, CDR2 YSYEKL. With V trimmed by 3 bases and J by 4 bases, 9 bases remained unmatched. The CDR3 is 16 amino acids. CDR3 nucleotides: TGCGCCAGCAGCCAGGGTAGCGGGTTCGGGTACAATGAGCAGTTCTTC. Translating gives CASSQGSGFGYNEQFF.

This clone was counted between two and nine times. V and J are TRBV19 and TRBJ1-2; 7 positions agree with TRBD1. The CDR3 has 15 residues. V trimming: 0 bases; J trimming: 2 bases; junction bases outside the gene matches: 3. Germline CDR1 reads LNHDA; CDR2 reads SQIVND (reference sequence). The CDR3 DNA is TGTGCCAGTAGTATAGATTCGACAGGGAACTATGGCTACACCTTC. As protein: CASSIDSTGNYGYTF.

This clone was seen only a few times. At one end the junction does not follow the germline gene, possibly because of a read error. CDR3 sequence (DNA): TGTGTCAGCAAGGGGGGCGGGAGCTCCTATGAGCAGTACTTC. It translates to CVSKGGGSSYEQYF. This chain joins TRBV6-2 or TRBV6-3 and TRBJ2-7, with D possibly being TRBD2 (7 bases). The CDR3 runs to 14 residues. CDR1 MNHEY and CDR2 SVGEGT come from the germline V gene.

This clone was seen at least ten times. The chain recombines TRBV11-2 with TRBJ2-1; D tentatively reads TRBD1 or TRBD2 (6 bases each). Germline-derived CDR1 and CDR2 are SGHAT and FQNNGV. Trimming pared 0 bases from V and 12 bases from J, leaving 21 bases between. The CDR3 is 16 residues long. The CDR3 region has the DNA TGTGCCAGCAGCTTAGATCCGGGACACTCGGACTATTCGCAGTTCTTC. This gives the protein CASSLDPGHSDYSQFF.

At least ten counts were recorded for this clone. J is TRBJ2-7 and V is TRBV11-2; 8 nucleotides agree with TRBD1. The CDR3 consists of 16 residues. The germline gives CDR1 SGHAT, CDR2 FQNNGV. V lost 4 bases to trimming and J lost 4 bases; unmatched junction nucleotides: 12. DNA of the CDR3: TGTGCCAGCAGCTCCCCGCCGGACAGGGATTTATACGAGCAGTACTTC. Encoded protein: CASSSPPDRDLYEQYF.

With regard to this clone: This may stem from a read error, because a much larger clone lies one nucleotide away. The CDR3 bases are TGTGCCAGCAGACCCCCAGGGGTCAATCAGCCCCAGCATTTT. It yields the protein CASRPPGVNQPQHF. The chain uses TRBV6-1 and TRBJ1-5; D is perhaps TRBD1 (6 bases). Germline CDR1 reads MNHNS; CDR2 reads SASEGT. The CDR3 totals 14 residues. V lost 6 bases and J lost 3, with 12 bases in between.

Remarks on this clone: A much larger clonotype is one base distant, so this may be a read error. The V call is TRBV20-1, the J call TRBJ2-3, with D unclear. CDR3 length: 17 residues. The germline V gene encodes CDR1 DFQATT and CDR2 SNEGSKA (reference sequence). Trimming stripped 6 bases from V and 2 bases from J, with 24 bases between. The CDR3 sequence: CSATSPGPKIVTDTQYF. In DNA, the CDR3 is TGCAGTGCAACTTCTCCGGGCCCCAAGATCGTCACAGATACGCAGTATTTT.

In its sample, this clone ranks as medium-sized. The J gene is TRBJ2-7, the V gene TRBV30, with TRBD2 matching 13 bases. The germline V gene encodes CDR1 GTSNPN and CDR2 SVGIG (reference sequence). V dropped 0 bases and J dropped 1; count of bases not matched to a gene: 3. The CDR3 is made up of 16 amino acids. In nucleotides, the CDR3 is TGTGCCTGGAGTGTACTAGCGGGAGGGCTATCCTACGAGCAGTACTTC. It yields the protein CAWSVLAGGLSYEQYF.

This clone was recorded many times. The CDR3 DNA sequence: TGTGCCAGCAGCCGCCGCCCGGACCGCGGGGACGAGCAGTACTTC. This encodes CASSRRPDRGDEQYF. This chain uses TRBV13 with TRBJ2-7; D may be TRBD2 (6 bases). CDR3 length equals 15 residues. Trimming took 5 bases from V and 5 from J, leaving 19 bases between them. CDR1 and CDR2 (germline): PRHDT, FYEKMQ (reference sequence).